The next 16 T cell receptor beta chains were all read from a single sample in a study of Ad26.COV2.S vaccination and SARS-CoV-2 variants. Documented treatment: roughly 20 received Ad26.COV2.S at low or high dose, single or two shots; about 5 received placebo; per-sample allocation not given. Sampling occurred on day 63 after the first vaccine or placebo injection. The method was immunoSEQ multiplex PCR; TCRdb's version includes in-frame clones alone and lacks a portion of them. The data show about 250,000 clones, with around 87% seen just once and approximately 3.4% held by the top ten. Here the sequenced sample was peripheral blood, taken in a trial of Ad26.COV2.S vaccine versus placebo. Receptor source: a person between 18 and 60 years old who received the Ad26.COV2.S COVID-19 vaccine or a placebo.

V is TRBV27 and J is TRBJ1-5; D call uncertain. Germline-derived CDR1 and CDR2 are MNHEY and SMNVEV (reference sequence). V was cut by 7 bases and J by 7 bases, with 20 bases left in between. The CDR3 runs 15 residues. As DNA, the CDR3 is TGTGCCAGCAACATCTGGTGGGGAATAGGGCAGCCCCAGCATTTT. This sequence encodes CASNIWWGIGQPQHF.

V is TRBV2 and J is TRBJ1-5; D may be TRBD1 (5 bases). CDR1 and CDR2 from the germline V gene are SNHLY and FYNNEI. Between the trimmed V and J ends, which lost 4 bases and 4 bases, there was a span of 8 bases. This CDR3 region has 13 residues. The CDR3 region is CASSAGLNQPQHF. CDR3 nucleotides: TGTGCCAGCAGTGCAGGGCTTAATCAGCCCCAGCATTTT.

The chain links TRBV10-2 to TRBJ1-2; 9 bases are shared with TRBD1. V gave up 0 bases and J gave up 6 bases; unmatched junction bases: 5. The CDR3 consists of 15 residues. Germline CDR1 and CDR2: WSHSY and SAAADI. The CDR3 protein is CASSESVGTGNGYTF. The DNA for the CDR3 is TGCGCCAGCAGTGAGTCCGTTGGGACAGGGAATGGCTACACCTTC.

The genes are TRBV7-6 and TRBJ1-1, with TRBD1 matching 7 bases. The CDR3 totals 13 residues. Germline assignment: CDR1 SGHVS and CDR2 FNYEAQ. V gave up 0 bases and J gave up 7 bases; unmatched junction bases: 2. The CDR3 loop is CASSLAAGGEAFF. The CDR3 region has the DNA TGTGCCAGCAGCTTAGCGGCAGGGGGTGAAGCTTTCTTT. The full variable domain, rest sourced from reference TRBV7-6 and TRBJ1-1, is GAGVSQSPRYKVTKRGQDVALRCDPISGHVSLYWYRQALGQGPEFLTYFNYEAQQDKSGLPNDRFSAERPEGSISTLTIQRTEQRDSAMYRCASSLAAGGEAFFGQGTRLTVV.

This chain connects TRBV9 to TRBJ1-1; 10 positions match TRBD1. Germline CDR1 and CDR2: SGDLS and YYNGEE. J gave up 3 bases and V 0 bases, and 8 bases lay outside the gene matches. The CDR3 loop spans 17 amino acids. The CDR3 protein is CASSVAYGTGADTEAFF. CDR3 nucleotides: TGTGCCAGCAGCGTAGCCTATGGGACAGGGGCGGACACTGAAGCTTTCTTT.

With regard to this clone: Additional DNA sequences in this sample encode the identical CDR3. The chain has TRBV5-1 and TRBJ2-2; unclear D gene. Per the germline V gene, CDR1 is SGHRS and CDR2 is YFSETQ. Trimming removed 0 bases from V and 7 bases from J, with 4 bases in between. CDR3 size: 12 residues. CDR3 DNA sequence: TGCGCCAGCAGCTTGGGAATCGGGGAGCTGTTTTTT. The encoded protein is CASSLGIGELFF.

The rearrangement joins TRBV18 to TRBJ1-6; no definite D call. Germline loops: CDR1 KGHSH, CDR2 LQKENI. This CDR3 region has 17 residues. The ends were cut back, 4 bases at V and 0 bases at J, with 13 bases in the middle. Written as DNA, the CDR3 is TGTGCCAGCTCACGCCTCGAGAGCCTCTCCTATAATTCACCCCTCCACTTT. Its translation is CASSRLESLSYNSPLHF.

The chain recombines TRBV2 with TRBJ2-7; D not resolved. Germline V gene data show CDR1 as SNHLY and CDR2 as FYNNEI. CDR3 length: 13 amino acids. The V end lost 1 base, the J end lost 1 base, and 5 bases lay between the germline ends. In nucleotides, the CDR3 is TGTGCCAGCAGTGAAGGCAGTTCCTACGAGCAGTACTTC. Translation: CASSEGSSYEQYF.

V usage is TRBV4-1 and J usage is TRBJ1-1, with no clear D. CDR1 and CDR2 from the germline V gene are MGHRA and YSYEKL. The CDR3 length is 15 residues. Between the trimmed V and J ends, which lost 6 bases and 6 bases, there was a span of 20 bases. CDR3 sequence: CASRAVGGLSPEAFF. In nucleotides, the CDR3 is TGCGCCAGCAGGGCAGTGGGCGGGCTTTCTCCTGAAGCTTTCTTT.

The V gene is TRBV7-9, the J gene TRBJ1-2; D is undetermined. There are 18 residues in the CDR3. Trimming stripped 5 bases from V and 1 base from J, with 23 bases between. Germline CDR1 reads SEHNR; CDR2 reads FQNEAQ (reference sequence). The CDR3 DNA follows: TGTGCCAGCAGCGTATGGTTGTCCCCAGCACCGCTTAACTATGGCTACACCTTC. Translating gives CASSVWLSPAPLNYGYTF.

This rearrangement joins TRBV5-1 to TRBJ2-2; 8 bases line up with TRBD1. Germline V gives CDR1 SGHRS, CDR2 YFSETQ. The J segment lost 0 bases and the V segment lost 2 bases, leaving 0 bases of the junction unmatched. The CDR3 extends over 15 amino acids. The DNA for the CDR3 is TGCGCCAGCAGCTTACAGGGGGCGAACACCGGGGAGCTGTTTTTT. As protein: CASSLQGANTGELFF.

V usage is TRBV3-1 (or the pseudogene TRBV3-2) and J usage is TRBJ1-4; tentative D call: TRBD1 (5 bases). The CDR3 covers 15 residues. V was pared by 2 bases and J by 5 bases, with 12 bases between. The germline gives CDR1 LGHDT, CDR2 YNNKEL (reference sequence). CDR3 sequence reads: CASSQWAEGNEKLFF. CDR3 nucleotides: TGTGCCAGCAGCCAATGGGCGGAGGGGAATGAAAAACTGTTTTTT.

Only one count was recorded for this clone. The rearrangement uses TRBV11-2 and TRBJ2-4; D is undetermined. V was cut by 1 base and J by 0 bases, with 16 bases left in between. The CDR3 totals 18 residues. Per the germline V gene, CDR1 is SGHAT and CDR2 is FQNNGV. The CDR3 DNA sequence: TGTGCCAGCAGCTTAGGTACTCCTTACTACCTAGCCAAAAACATTCAGTACTTC. It translates to CASSLGTPYYLAKNIQYF.

This clone has only one observation. The chain has TRBV5-1 and TRBJ2-3, with D tentatively TRBD1 (5 bases). The CDR3 totals 13 residues. The germline V gene encodes CDR1 SGHRS and CDR2 YFSETQ. Trimming shortened V by 5 bases and J by 4 bases, and 11 bases separated the two germline ends. This CDR3 is CASSPRGSDTQYF. DNA for the CDR3: TGCGCCAGCAGTCCAAGGGGTTCAGATACGCAGTATTTT.

J is TRBJ2-7 and V is TRBV5-4, with D perhaps matching TRBD2 (6 bases). This CDR3 spans 14 amino acids. Germline loops: CDR1 SGHNT, CDR2 YYREEE (reference sequence). Trimming stripped 0 bases from V and 0 bases from J, with 7 bases between. CDR3 DNA sequence: TGTGCCAGCAGCTTGGGCGGGATCTCCTACGAGCAGTACTTC. This translates into CASSLGGISYEQYF.

V and J are TRBV4-1 and TRBJ2-1; tentative D call: TRBD2 (5 bases). The CDR3 extends over 16 amino acids. V was shortened by 4 bases and J by 2 bases, with 15 bases between the two germline ends. In germline, CDR1 is MGHRA, CDR2 YSYEKL. The DNA of the CDR3 is TGCGCCAGCAGCCTTGGACTCTTAGTCCCCTACAATGAGCAGTTCTTC. Translated, it gives CASSLGLLVPYNEQFF.